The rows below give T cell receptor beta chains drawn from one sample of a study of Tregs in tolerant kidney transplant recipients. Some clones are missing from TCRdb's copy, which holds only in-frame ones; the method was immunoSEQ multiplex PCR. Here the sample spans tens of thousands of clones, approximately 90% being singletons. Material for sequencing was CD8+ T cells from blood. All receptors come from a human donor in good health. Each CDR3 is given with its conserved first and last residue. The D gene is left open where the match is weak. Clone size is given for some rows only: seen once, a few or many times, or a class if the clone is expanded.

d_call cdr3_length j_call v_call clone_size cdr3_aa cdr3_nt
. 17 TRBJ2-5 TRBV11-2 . CASSPRGRRALGETQYF TGTGCCAGCAGCCCCCGTGGAAGGAGGGCCCTCGGGGAGACCCAGTACTTC
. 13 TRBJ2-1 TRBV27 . CASSTRWINEQFF TGTGCCAGCAGTACCCGCTGGATCAATGAGCAGTTCTTC
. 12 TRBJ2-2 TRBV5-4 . CASSSNTGELFF TGTGCCAGCAGCTCAAACACCGGGGAGCTGTTTTTT
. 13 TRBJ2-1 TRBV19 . CASRERPYNEQFF TGTGCCAGCAGGGAGAGACCTTACAATGAGCAGTTCTTC
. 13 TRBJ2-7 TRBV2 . CASTPPGSYEQYF TGTGCCAGCACACCCCCGGGATCCTACGAGCAGTACTTC
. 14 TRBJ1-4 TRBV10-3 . CAIRQVEGDEKLFF TGTGCCATCAGACAGGTTGAGGGGGATGAAAAACTGTTTTTT
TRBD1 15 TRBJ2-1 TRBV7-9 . CASSIDRGPYNEQFF TGTGCCAGCAGCATCGACAGGGGACCCTACAATGAGCAGTTCTTC
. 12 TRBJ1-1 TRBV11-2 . CASSYGGTEAFF TGTGCCAGCAGCTACGGGGGCACTGAAGCTTTCTTT
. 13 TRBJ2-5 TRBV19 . CASSIFGRETQYF TGTGCCAGTAGTATTTTCGGGCGAGAGACCCAGTACTTC
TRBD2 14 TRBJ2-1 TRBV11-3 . CASSYPGLVNEQFF TGTGCCAGCAGCTATCCGGGACTAGTGAATGAGCAGTTCTTC
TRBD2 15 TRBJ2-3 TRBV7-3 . CASSQLAASTDTQYF TGTGCCAGCAGCCAACTAGCGGCTAGCACAGATACGCAGTATTTT
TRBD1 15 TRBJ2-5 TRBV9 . CASSVAQGVGETQYF TGTGCCAGCAGCGTAGCCCAGGGGGTTGGGGAGACCCAGTACTTC
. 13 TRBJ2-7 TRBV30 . CAWTGKGSYEQYF TGTGCCTGGACAGGAAAGGGCTCCTACGAGCAGTACTTC
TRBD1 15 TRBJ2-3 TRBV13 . CASSYTGGPTDTQYF TGTGCCAGCAGCTATACAGGGGGCCCGACAGATACGCAGTATTTT
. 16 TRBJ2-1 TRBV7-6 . CASSLADSLSYNEQFF TGTGCCAGCAGCTTAGCAGACAGCTTATCCTACAATGAGCAGTTCTTC
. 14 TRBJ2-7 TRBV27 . CASSLLGRSYEQYF TGTGCCAGCAGTTTATTGGGCCGATCCTACGAGCAGTACTTC
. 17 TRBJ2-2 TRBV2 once CASTASRGHGPTGELFF TGTGCCAGCACCGCCTCTCGTGGACATGGCCCAACCGGGGAGCTGTTTTTT
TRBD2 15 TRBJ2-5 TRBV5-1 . CASSLWGLAGETQYF TGCGCCAGCAGCTTGTGGGGACTAGCGGGAGAGACCCAGTACTTC
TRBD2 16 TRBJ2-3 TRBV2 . CASSDWIAGSTDTQYF TGTGCCAGCAGTGATTGGATAGCGGGAAGCACAGATACGCAGTATTTT
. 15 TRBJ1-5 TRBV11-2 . CASSPSVGPDQPQHF TGTGCCAGCAGCCCAAGCGTAGGACCTGATCAGCCCCAGCATTTT
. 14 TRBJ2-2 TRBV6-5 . CASSYSENTGELFF TGTGCCAGCAGCTATAGCGAGAACACCGGGGAGCTGTTTTTT
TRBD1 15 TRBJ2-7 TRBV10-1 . CASSSSGTGHYEQYF TGCGCCAGCAGCAGCTCCGGGACAGGCCACTACGAGCAGTACTTC
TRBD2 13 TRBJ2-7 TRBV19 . CASTASGDYEQYF TGTGCCAGCACGGCTAGCGGGGACTACGAGCAGTACTTC
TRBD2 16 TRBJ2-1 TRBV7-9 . CASSGGTSGNYNEQFF TGTGCCAGCAGCGGGGGGACTAGCGGGAACTACAATGAGCAGTTCTTC
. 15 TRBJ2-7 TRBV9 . CASSVASAFSYEQYF TGTGCCAGCAGCGTAGCTAGCGCATTCTCCTACGAGCAGTACTTC